The 11 T cell receptor beta chains below all came from one sample that was sequenced in a study of blood T cell repertoires in COVID-19 (dated by TCRdb to 2018 to 2020). Libraries were made using the immunoSEQ multiplex PCR assay. Here the immuneACCESS table is served through TCRdb, limited to in-frame sequences with V and J called. Missing clones are a known gap in these copies; in checked studies unresolved V genes cover under half, and the rest lacks a known reason. This sample holds some 230,000 clones; 84% were observed only once. The ten largest clones represent approximately 5% of the sample. Sequencing was done on a sample of peripheral blood. These receptors originate from a woman aged 55-70 years who had recovered from COVID-19.

This clone has more than one count but fewer than ten. The rearrangement uses TRBV19 and TRBJ1-2, with D hard to call. Trimming shortened V by 5 bases and J by 1 base, and 2 bases separated the two germline ends. The germline CDR1 and CDR2 sequences are LNHDA and SQIVND (reference sequence). The CDR3 extends over 11 amino acids. For the CDR3, the DNA is TGTGCCAGTAGTCGTAACTATGGCTACACCTTC. Translation: CASSRNYGYTF.

The V and J genes are TRBV5-5 and TRBJ2-7; D is unclear. The germline V gene has CDR1 SGHKS and CDR2 YYEKEE (reference sequence). Trimming pared 0 bases from V and 5 bases from J, leaving 12 bases between. This CDR3 comprises 14 residues. The CDR3 DNA sequence: TGTGCCAGCAGCTTGGAGCCCCTGGTAGACGAGCAGTACTTC. Its protein product is CASSLEPLVDEQYF.

The V gene is TRBV30, the J gene TRBJ1-2; D is undetermined. The CDR3 covers 15 residues. Germline V gene lookup returns CDR1 GTSNPN and CDR2 SVGIG (reference sequence). Trimming left V 5 bases short and J 6 bases short, with 22 bases between. The CDR3 loop is CAWGELGDPVDGYTF. The CDR3 DNA reads as TGTGCCTGGGGAGAATTGGGAGATCCGGTAGATGGCTACACCTTC.

As regards this clone: This same CDR3 is encoded by further DNA sequences in the sample. The V call is TRBV3-1 (or the pseudogene TRBV3-2), the J call TRBJ2-3, with 13 bases matching TRBD2. The CDR3 totals 17 residues. Germline V CDR1 and CDR2: LGHDT, YNNKEL (reference sequence). The junction had 2 bases not matched to a gene; V was cut back by 1 base and J by 1 base. For the CDR3, the DNA is TGTGCCAGCAGCCAAGGACTAGCGGGGGGTCGCACAGATACGCAGTATTTT. This encodes CASSQGLAGGRTDTQYF.

The chain combines TRBV19 with TRBJ1-5; no clear D. Trimming shortened V by 10 bases and J by 6 bases, and 28 bases separated the two germline ends. Germline V gene lookup returns CDR1 LNHDA and CDR2 SQIVND (reference sequence). The length of the CDR3 is 17 residues. CDR3 loop: CATADLQSAPASQPQHF. CDR3 sequence (DNA): TGTGCCACCGCGGATCTTCAATCAGCCCCAGCAAGTCAGCCCCAGCATTTT.

This CDR3 reads CASSSGLAGVTQYF. CDR3 DNA sequence: TGTGCCAGCAGCTCGGGACTAGCGGGGGTGACCCAGTACTTC. This rearrangement joins TRBV11-2 to TRBJ2-5, with 14 bases identical to TRBD2. This CDR3 has 14 amino acids. J gave up 7 bases and V 4 bases, and 2 bases lay outside the gene matches. The germline CDR1 and CDR2 sequences are SGHAT and FQNNGV.

The chain has TRBV19 and TRBJ2-2; a possible D gene is TRBD1 (6 bases). Trimming left V 7 bases short and J 7 bases short, with 19 bases between. This CDR3 region has 15 residues. Germline CDR1 and CDR2: LNHDA and SQIVND (reference sequence). This CDR3 is CASNPTQGFVGELFF. The CDR3 DNA reads TGTGCCAGTAACCCGACACAGGGATTCGTCGGGGAGCTGTTTTTT.

This rearrangement joins TRBV5-1 to TRBJ2-4, with D possibly TRBD2 on 7 matching bases. The length of the CDR3 is 13 residues. Per the germline V gene, CDR1 is SGHRS and CDR2 is YFSETQ. Trimming cost V 5 bases and J 5 bases, with 11 bases left between them. The CDR3 protein is CASSRGAENIQYF. In nucleotides, the CDR3 is TGCGCCAGCAGTCGGGGGGCGGAAAACATTCAGTACTTC.

This clone has only a few counts. V and J are TRBV7-9 and TRBJ1-2; TRBD1 matches at 8 bases. CDR1 SEHNR and CDR2 FQNEAQ come from the germline V gene (reference sequence). CDR3 length equals 14 residues. Losses at the gene ends were 1 base for V and 3 bases for J; bases not matched to a gene: 1. The CDR3 reads CASSLETGDYGYTF. The CDR3 nucleotides read TGTGCCAGCAGCTTAGAGACAGGGGACTATGGCTACACCTTC.

This sequence joins TRBV5-1 and TRBJ2-3; TRBD2 agrees at 11 bases. This CDR3 has 15 amino acids. The trim removed 4 bases at V and 3 bases at J, leaving 4 bases unmatched. The germline V gene encodes CDR1 SGHRS and CDR2 YFSETQ. As DNA, the CDR3 is TGCGCCAGCAGCCCACTAGCGGGGGCGACAGATACGCAGTATTTT. This encodes CASSPLAGATDTQYF.

This chain connects TRBV19 to TRBJ1-1; the D is unclear. The CDR3 contains 14 residues. Trimming shortened V by 10 bases and J by 1 base, and 16 bases separated the two germline ends. From germline, CDR1 is LNHDA and CDR2 SQIVND (reference sequence). The chain's CDR3 is CATLRGDSNTEAFF. CDR3 bases: TGTGCCACCCTTCGGGGAGACTCGAACACTGAAGCTTTCTTT.